Below are 29 T cell receptor beta chains sequenced from a single sample in a study of T cell responses to AZD1222 COVID-19 vaccine. Profiling relied on immunoSEQ multiplex PCR, and the TCRdb table lists in-frame clones only, not all of them. The sample has approximately 160,000 clones, 91% seen once; the top ten hold approximately 4.8%. The sample in question was peripheral blood, obtained on day 0 of AZD1222 vaccination. The receptors shown here come from an adult in good health.

The rearrangement joins TRBV5-1 to TRBJ2-1, with 9 bases that match TRBD2. The CDR3 runs to 14 residues. Unmatched junction bases numbered 6, after V lost 6 bases and J lost 5 bases. The germline V gene has CDR1 SGHRS and CDR2 YFSETQ. The CDR3 protein is CASIGLAGDNEQFF. DNA for the CDR3: TGCGCCAGCATCGGATTAGCGGGAGACAATGAGCAGTTCTTC.

The chain has TRBV27 and TRBJ1-6; 8 bases match TRBD1. The CDR3 is made up of 14 amino acids. With 6 bases clipped from V and 9 bases from J, the junction kept 7 bases outside the gene matches. CDR1 is MNHEY, CDR2 SMNVEV, per germline (reference sequence). The CDR3 DNA follows: TGTGCCAGCAGACGGACAGGGAAAACTTCACCCCTCCACTTT. Encoded protein: CASRRTGKTSPLHF.

The J gene is TRBJ2-2, the V gene TRBV28; D unresolved. The germline V and J ends were trimmed by 5 bases and 7 bases, with 14 bases remaining between them. The CDR3 has 14 residues. The germline CDR1 and CDR2 sequences are MDHEN and SYDVKM. The CDR3 region is CASSPPKGIGELFF. The CDR3 nucleotides are TGTGCCAGCAGTCCCCCCAAGGGCATCGGGGAGCTGTTTTTT.

The chain joins TRBV7-3 to TRBJ1-2; possibly TRBD1 for D (5 bases). Trimming left V 6 bases short and J 4 bases short, with 12 bases between. The CDR3 totals 13 residues. Germline CDR1 is SGHTA and CDR2 is FQGTGA. This chain's CDR3 is CASSNRGFYGYTF. DNA of the CDR3: TGTGCCAGCAGTAATAGGGGTTTCTATGGCTACACCTTC.

The chain uses TRBV6-2 or TRBV6-3 and TRBJ1-3; no clear D. The length of the CDR3 is 14 residues. The germline V and J ends were trimmed by 5 bases and 4 bases, with 12 bases remaining between them. Germline lookup yields CDR1 MNHEY and CDR2 SVGEGT. The CDR3 loop reads CASSAKARGNTIYF. In DNA form, the CDR3 reads TGTGCCAGCAGTGCCAAAGCCCGGGGAAACACCATATATTTT.

J is TRBJ1-1 and V is TRBV2, with D tentatively TRBD1 (6 bases). Germline values: CDR1 SNHLY, CDR2 FYNNEI. Trimming took 4 bases from V and 1 from J, leaving 13 bases between them. The CDR3 runs 15 residues. The CDR3 protein is CASSVEGGGNTEAFF. The CDR3 region has the DNA TGTGCCAGCAGTGTGGAAGGGGGAGGGAACACTGAAGCTTTCTTT.

The chain has TRBV20-1 and TRBJ1-5; 9 bases are shared with TRBD1. The CDR3 has 15 residues. Per germline, CDR1 DFQATT and CDR2 SNEGSKA (reference sequence). V lost 6 bases and J lost 8; bases outside the gene matches: 14. The CDR3 is CSASPGTGLGEPQHF. The CDR3 region has the DNA TGCAGTGCCAGTCCCGGGACAGGGCTCGGGGAGCCCCAGCATTTT.

The chain has TRBV6-5 and TRBJ1-3; weak D call: TRBD1 (5 bases). V gave up 0 bases and J gave up 6 bases, with 15 bases separating them. CDR1 is MNHEY, CDR2 SVGAGI, per germline. The CDR3 length is 16 residues. The CDR3, as DNA: TGTGCCAGCAGTTACTCGTGGCAGGGTGGTTTAAACACCATATATTTT. It specifies CASSYSWQGGLNTIYF.

This clone was found once. The V gene is TRBV5-5, the J gene TRBJ1-1; D is unresolved. With 2 bases removed from V and 4 bases from J, the gap between germline ends came to 12 bases. This CDR3 is built from 14 residues. CDR1 and CDR2 from the germline V gene are SGHKS and YYEKEE (reference sequence). The CDR3 region has the DNA TGTGCCAGCAGCTTCCGAGAACCCTCCACTGAAGCTTTCTTT. The encoded protein is CASSFREPSTEAFF.

This clone has more than one count but fewer than ten. The rearrangement joins TRBV28 to TRBJ2-7; TRBD2 aligns across 14 bases. V lost 7 bases, J lost 6 bases, and 11 bases stayed unmatched. Germline V lookup: CDR1 MDHEN, CDR2 SYDVKM. The CDR3 has 16 amino acids. In DNA form, the CDR3 reads TGTGCCAGCACCGAGATCGGGACTAGCGGGAGTAGCGAGCAGTACTTC. Protein sequence: CASTEIGTSGSSEQYF.

The chain links TRBV20-1 to TRBJ2-1, with D possibly being TRBD2 (6 bases). The CDR3 runs to 11 residues. Trimming stripped 6 bases from V and 10 bases from J, with 13 bases between. Germline loops: CDR1 DFQATT, CDR2 SNEGSKA (reference sequence). DNA of the CDR3: TGCAGTGCCCCAAATGGACTAGAGCAGTTCTTC. This encodes CSAPNGLEQFF.

V and J are TRBV30 and TRBJ2-1, with 8 bases matching TRBD2. Looked up from germline, CDR1 is GTSNPN and CDR2 is SVGIG (reference sequence). With 3 bases clipped from V and 4 bases from J, the junction kept 2 bases outside the gene matches. This CDR3 has 13 residues. The CDR3 protein is CAWRLAGYNEQFF. CDR3 coding DNA: TGTGCCTGGAGGCTAGCGGGTTACAATGAGCAGTTCTTC.

The chain uses TRBV23-1 and TRBJ1-3; no definite D call. TRBV23-1 falls under the ORF class, with uncertain function. CDR3 size: 14 residues. V was shortened by 7 bases and J by 0 bases, with 10 bases between the two germline ends. The CDR3, as DNA: TGCGCCAGCAACCTATCTCTCTCTGGAAACACCATATATTTT. Amino acid sequence: CASNLSLSGNTIYF.

The chain joins TRBV30 to TRBJ1-1; D ambiguous. The CDR3 contains 13 residues. Germline CDR1 and CDR2: GTSNPN and SVGIG (reference sequence). V lost 5 bases to trimming and J lost 6 bases, with 16 bases between them. CDR3 residues: CAWGVSTGAEAFF. For the CDR3, the DNA is TGTGCCTGGGGGGTTTCGACGGGTGCTGAAGCTTTCTTT.

V and J are TRBV12-3 or TRBV12-4 and TRBJ2-7; 8 bases agree with TRBD1. V trimming: 6 bases; J trimming: 4 bases; junction bases outside the gene matches: 5. The CDR3 consists of 13 residues. CDR3 region: CASSQDRVYEQYF. CDR3 coding DNA: TGTGCCAGCAGCCAGGACAGGGTGTACGAGCAGTACTTC.

The chain has TRBV5-4 and TRBJ1-4; D call uncertain. The V and J ends lost 1 base and 0 bases respectively, with 7 bases between them. CDR1 is SGHNT, CDR2 YYREEE, per germline (reference sequence). The CDR3 contains 15 residues. The CDR3 DNA reads TGTGCCAGCAGCTTGATGTCCGCAACTAATGAAAAACTGTTTTTT. Translating gives CASSLMSATNEKLFF. Together with reference TRBV5-4 and TRBJ1-4, the CDR3 gives the full variable domain: ETGVTQSPTHLIKTRGQQVTLRCSSQSGHNTVSWYQQALGQGPQFIFQYYREEENGRGNFPPRFSGLQFPNYSSELNVNALELDDSALYLCASSLMSATNEKLFFGSGTQLSVL.

This chain joins TRBV4-2 and TRBJ2-1, with 9 bases lining up with TRBD2. This CDR3 spans 17 amino acids. CDR1 LGHNA and CDR2 YNFKEQ come from the germline V gene. V was pared by 8 bases and J by 4 bases, with 15 bases of the junction left unmatched. CDR3 in DNA: TGTGCCAGCCGGTTGTCTAGCGGGGCCGATCTTTACAATGAGCAGTTCTTC. It is translated as CASRLSSGADLYNEQFF.

The chain employs TRBV27 and TRBJ2-7, with a weak D call TRBD1 (6 bases). The V gene lost 4 bases and the J gene lost 6 bases, with 13 bases spanning the gap. Germline CDR1 and CDR2: MNHEY and SMNVEV (reference sequence). This CDR3 spans 13 amino acids. The CDR3 is CASSSTGFREQYF. In nucleotides, the CDR3 is TGTGCCAGCAGTTCAACAGGGTTCCGCGAGCAGTACTTC.

This chain links TRBV11-2 with TRBJ2-7; 9 bases agree with TRBD1. From germline, CDR1 is SGHAT and CDR2 FQNNGV. V dropped 6 bases and J dropped 6; count of bases not matched to a gene: 9. The CDR3 extends over 14 amino acids. The CDR3 spells CASRPGTGFGEQYF. The CDR3, as DNA: TGTGCCAGCAGACCCGGGACAGGGTTTGGCGAGCAGTACTTC.

The chain couples TRBV7-2 to TRBJ2-2; tentatively, D is TRBD1 (5 bases). Germline lookup yields CDR1 SGHTA and CDR2 FQGNSA. V was clipped by 5 bases and J by 7 bases, with 11 bases between them. This CDR3 comprises 13 residues. The CDR3 sequence is CASSQHQGGELFF. The CDR3 nucleotides are TGTGCCAGCAGCCAGCACCAGGGCGGGGAGCTGTTTTTT. Full variable domain (outside the CDR3, taken from reference TRBV7-2 and TRBJ2-2): GAGVSQSPSNKVTEKGKDVELRCDPISGHTALYWYRQSLGQGLEFLIYFQGNSAPDKSGLPSDRFSAERTGGSVSTLTIQRTQQEDSAVYLCASSQHQGGELFFGEGSRLTVL.

V usage is TRBV6-5 and J usage is TRBJ2-7, with 10 positions matching TRBD2. Looked up from germline, CDR1 is MNHEY and CDR2 is SVGAGI. This CDR3 contains 16 residues. J gave up 4 bases and V 0 bases, and 6 bases lay outside the gene matches. For the CDR3, the DNA is TGTGCCAGCAGTTACTCGAGCCTAGCGGGAGAGTACGAGCAGTACTTC. This encodes CASSYSSLAGEYEQYF.

The V and J genes are TRBV21-1 and TRBJ1-1; the tabulated D call, TRBD1, remains unverified against the DNA. TRBV21-1 is described as a pseudogene. The CDR3 is made up of 13 amino acids. The CDR3 region has the DNA TGTGCCAGCAGCAAAGGCCAGGGCACTGAAGCTTTCTTT. Translating it yields CASSKGQGTEAFF.

This clone was observed once. The chain joins TRBV6-6 to TRBJ2-1; D perhaps matches TRBD1 (6 bases). The CDR3 extends over 16 amino acids. Trimming stripped 5 bases from V and 7 bases from J, with 21 bases between. CDR1 is MNHNY, CDR2 SVGAGI, per germline (reference sequence). Written as DNA, the CDR3 is TGTGCCAGCAGTCGACCGACACAGGGTGTAGCAAATGAGCAGTTCTTC. Protein product: CASSRPTQGVANEQFF.

The CDR3 region is CASSLGGKETQYF. The CDR3 DNA follows: TGTGCCAGCAGCTTAGGCGGGAAGGAGACCCAGTACTTC. The genes are TRBV7-3 and TRBJ2-5, with D maybe TRBD2 (6 bases). V lost 2 bases and J lost 5, with 9 bases in between. Germline lookup yields CDR1 SGHTA and CDR2 FQGTGA. This CDR3 spans 13 amino acids.

V gene TRBV5-4 combines with J gene TRBJ2-3; TRBD1 matches at 12 bases. After removal of 4 bases from V and 2 bases from J, the junction contained 8 bases not matched to a gene. The CDR3 sequence is 17 residues long. The germline CDR1 and CDR2 sequences are SGHNT and YYREEE (reference sequence). CDR3 nucleotide sequence: TGTGCCAGCAGCACCGCCGGGACAGGGGGCCCCACAGATACGCAGTATTTT. Residues: CASSTAGTGGPTDTQYF.

This clone showed up just once. J is TRBJ2-7 and V is TRBV19; TRBD1 aligns across 7 bases. The ends lost 6 bases at V and 1 base at J; junction bases unmatched: 6. CDR3 length: 14 amino acids. Germline V gene data show CDR1 as LNHDA and CDR2 as SQIVND (reference sequence). DNA for the CDR3: TGTGCCAGTAGCCATCAGGGGGAATCCTACGAGCAGTACTTC. Its protein is CASSHQGESYEQYF.

The chain combines TRBV3-1 (or the pseudogene TRBV3-2) with TRBJ2-7; 8 nucleotides agree with TRBD1. Trimming removed 2 bases from V and 3 bases from J; junction bases left unmatched: 6. The CDR3 is made up of 15 amino acids. The germline V gene encodes CDR1 LGHDT and CDR2 YNNKEL (reference sequence). In DNA form, the CDR3 reads TGTGCCAGCAGCCAAATCGGACAGGGTTTCTACGAGCAGTACTTC. Translated, it gives CASSQIGQGFYEQYF.

The chain couples TRBV10-2 to TRBJ2-1; 11 nucleotides align to TRBD2. V lost 5 bases to trimming and J lost 6 bases; unmatched junction nucleotides: 3. The V gene's germline CDR1 is WSHSY and CDR2 SAAADI. The CDR3 runs to 14 residues. Here the CDR3 reads CASSRLAGPNEQFF. The DNA for the CDR3 is TGCGCCAGCAGTAGACTAGCGGGACCCAATGAGCAGTTCTTC.

The chain carries TRBV6-6 and TRBJ2-4; 8 bases fit TRBD1. CDR1 and CDR2 (germline): MNHNY, SVGAGI (reference sequence). Trimming removed 5 bases from V and 0 bases from J; junction bases left unmatched: 15. The CDR3 runs to 19 residues. CDR3: CASSHPSDPGGSAKNIQYF. CDR3 sequence (DNA): TGTGCCAGCAGTCACCCATCCGACCCAGGGGGCTCAGCCAAAAACATTCAGTACTTC.